This TCR beta chain derives from a study of T cell responses to AZD1222 COVID-19 vaccine. General study findings and limits: In a largely white British group with more females than males, clonal diversity was possibly underestimated.

Worth noting for this clone: The antigen remains undetermined.

Germline V gene lookup returns CDR1 KGHSH and CDR2 LQKENI. This CDR3 comprises 14 residues. V trimming: 5 bases; J trimming: 5 bases; junction bases outside the gene matches: 6. TCRdb's table, derived via immunoSEQ multiplex PCR, lists solely in-frame clones and lacks some. The sample lists about 110,000 clones; 91% were seen once. The chain couples TRBV18 to TRBJ2-5; 9 positions match TRBD1. This receptor was taken from an adult in good health. This sample comprised peripheral blood, obtained on day 0 of AZD1222 vaccination. The CDR3 bases are TGTGCCAGCTCAAACAGGGGGCCTTTGGAGACCCAGTACTTC. This codes for CASSNRGPLETQYF.